These 13 T cell receptor beta chains were all obtained from the same sample, sequenced in a study of blood T cell repertoires in COVID-19. Repertoires were generated with immunoSEQ multiplex PCR, while TCRdb's copy carries only in-frame clones and drops some. The table has roughly 300,000 clones, around 87% seen once. Material: peripheral blood. These receptors all stem from a woman in her 50s who had recovered from COVID-19.

The CDR3 coding sequence is TGCGCCAGCAGTGAGCGGCAGGGGGAAGGCCCCGGGGAGCTGTTTTTT. It yields the protein CASSERQGEGPGELFF. The rearrangement links TRBV10-2 to TRBJ2-2, with 7 positions matching TRBD1. The CDR3 has 16 residues. V shed 2 bases and J 6 bases; nucleotides not matched to a gene: 9. Germline V lookup: CDR1 WSHSY, CDR2 SAAADI.

The chain is built from TRBV7-9 and TRBJ2-7; possibly TRBD2 for D (5 bases). In germline, CDR1 is SEHNR, CDR2 FQNEAQ (reference sequence). The CDR3 is 15 amino acids. V was shortened by 3 bases and J by 4 bases, with 16 bases between the two germline ends. The DNA of the CDR3 is TGTGCCAGCAGCTTGCTGGAGGTGTACTATTACGAGCAGTACTTC. Residues: CASSLLEVYYYEQYF.

The V call is TRBV28, the J call TRBJ1-2; no reliable D call. The V end lost 6 bases, the J end lost 4 bases, and 12 bases lay between the germline ends. The CDR3 runs to 13 residues. Germline lookup yields CDR1 MDHEN and CDR2 SYDVKM. CDR3 loop: CASRGGPLYGYTF. CDR3 sequence (DNA): TGTGCCAGCAGGGGAGGGCCCCTCTATGGCTACACCTTC.

The V and J genes are TRBV24-1 and TRBJ2-3, with 9 bases fitting TRBD2. CDR3 length: 14 residues. Germline assignment: CDR1 KGHDR and CDR2 SFDVKD. With V trimmed by 9 bases and J by 4 bases, 7 bases remained unmatched. CDR3 protein: CATAGSGGPDTQYF. The CDR3 DNA sequence: TGTGCCACCGCCGGGAGCGGGGGGCCAGATACGCAGTATTTT.

The chain links TRBV28 to TRBJ2-3; D might be TRBD1 (5 bases). The V gene's germline CDR1 is MDHEN and CDR2 SYDVKM. CDR3 length: 13 residues. V lost 7 bases to trimming and J lost 2 bases, with 10 bases between them. The CDR3 here is CASNRQITDTQYF. The CDR3 DNA reads as TGTGCCAGCAACAGACAGATCACAGATACGCAGTATTTT.

The gene calls are TRBV7-9 and TRBJ1-6; D might be TRBD1 (6 bases). V gave up 11 bases and J gave up 0 bases, with 8 bases separating them. This CDR3 spans 13 amino acids. Germline CDR1 and CDR2: SEHNR and FQNEAQ (reference sequence). The CDR3 here is CAGQSSYNSPLHF. The CDR3 DNA is TGTGCCGGACAGAGCTCCTATAATTCACCCCTCCACTTT.

The chain combines TRBV4-3 with TRBJ1-3; D is perhaps TRBD1 (5 bases). V gave up 3 bases and J gave up 1 base, with 7 bases separating them. The CDR3 extends over 14 amino acids. Per germline, CDR1 LGHNA and CDR2 YSLEER. CDR3 in amino acids: CASSHRGSGNTIYF. The CDR3 nucleotides read TGCGCCAGCAGCCATAGGGGATCTGGAAACACCATATATTTT.

The CDR3 DNA is TGTGCCAGCAGTTACGGAGAAACTATGAACACTGAAGCTTTCTTT. It codes for CASSYGETMNTEAFF. This chain uses TRBV6-5 with TRBJ1-1; D is unresolved. The CDR3 is 15 amino acids. Germline-derived CDR1 and CDR2 are MNHEY and SVGAGI. V lost 2 bases, J lost 0 bases, and 10 bases lay in between.

The V gene is TRBV5-4, the J gene TRBJ1-1, with 9 bases lining up with TRBD1. V shed 4 bases, J shed 0 bases, and the junction held 7 bases outside the gene matches. Germline-derived CDR1 and CDR2 are SGHNT and YYREEE (reference sequence). The CDR3 runs 16 residues. CDR3 residues: CASSPTGQGMNTEAFF. The CDR3 DNA is TGTGCCAGCAGCCCTACGGGACAGGGAATGAACACTGAAGCTTTCTTT. Complete variable domain (other parts from reference TRBV5-4 and TRBJ1-1): ETGVTQSPTHLIKTRGQQVTLRCSSQSGHNTVSWYQQALGQGPQFIFQYYREEENGRGNFPPRFSGLQFPNYSSELNVNALELDDSALYLCASSPTGQGMNTEAFFGQGTRLTVV.

The chain uses TRBV7-2 and TRBJ2-7; tentative D call: TRBD1 (6 bases). Trimming cost V 1 base and J 7 bases, with 11 bases left between them. CDR3 length: 13 residues. CDR1 is SGHTA, CDR2 FQGNSA, per germline. The CDR3, as DNA: TGTGCCAGCAGCTTAGGCCTAGACAGGGAGCAGTACTTC. Amino acids: CASSLGLDREQYF. The full variable domain, with the rest looked up from reference TRBV7-2 and TRBJ2-7, is GAGVSQSPSNKVTEKGKDVELRCDPISGHTALYWYRQSLGQGLEFLIYFQGNSAPDKSGLPSDRFSAERTGGSVSTLTIQRTQQEDSAVYLCASSLGLDREQYFGPGTRLTVT.

V and J are TRBV6-2 or TRBV6-3 and TRBJ1-5, with D hard to call. The CDR3 consists of 12 residues. The V end was cut by 2 bases, the J end by 4 bases, with 3 bases between. Germline V CDR1 and CDR2: MNHEY, SVGEGT. The CDR3 reads CASSYRNQPQHF. CDR3 nucleotides: TGTGCCAGCAGTTACCGGAATCAGCCCCAGCATTTT.

The chain combines TRBV3-1 (or the pseudogene TRBV3-2) with TRBJ1-4; 11 bases fit TRBD1. V trimming: 5 bases; J trimming: 2 bases; junction bases outside the gene matches: 4. Germline V gene data show CDR1 as LGHDT and CDR2 as YNNKEL (reference sequence). The CDR3 is 16 residues long. In DNA, the CDR3 is TGTGCCAGCAGCGCGGGACAGGGGGTCACTAATGAAAAACTGTTTTTT. This sequence encodes CASSAGQGVTNEKLFF.

A single count supports this clone. V usage is TRBV15 and J usage is TRBJ2-2; D may be TRBD2 (5 bases). With 0 bases removed from V and 6 bases from J, the gap between germline ends came to 11 bases. The CDR3 runs 15 residues. Looked up from germline, CDR1 is LNHNV and CDR2 is YYDKDF (reference sequence). DNA of the CDR3: TGTGCCACCAGCAGAGAACCCTCGGGATCCGGGGAGCTGTTTTTT. Protein product: CATSREPSGSGELFF.